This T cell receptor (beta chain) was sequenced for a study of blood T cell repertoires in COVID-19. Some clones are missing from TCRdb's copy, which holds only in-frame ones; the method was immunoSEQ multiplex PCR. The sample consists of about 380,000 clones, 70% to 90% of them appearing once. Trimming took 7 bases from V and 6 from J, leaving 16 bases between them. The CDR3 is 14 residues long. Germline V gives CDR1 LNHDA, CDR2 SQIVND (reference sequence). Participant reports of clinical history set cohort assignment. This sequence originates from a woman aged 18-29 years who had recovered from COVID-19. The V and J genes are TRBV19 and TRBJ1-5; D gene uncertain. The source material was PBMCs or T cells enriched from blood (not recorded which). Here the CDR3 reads CASIGLHRGQPQHF. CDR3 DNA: TGTGCCAGTATTGGGTTGCACCGCGGTCAGCCCCAGCATTTT.